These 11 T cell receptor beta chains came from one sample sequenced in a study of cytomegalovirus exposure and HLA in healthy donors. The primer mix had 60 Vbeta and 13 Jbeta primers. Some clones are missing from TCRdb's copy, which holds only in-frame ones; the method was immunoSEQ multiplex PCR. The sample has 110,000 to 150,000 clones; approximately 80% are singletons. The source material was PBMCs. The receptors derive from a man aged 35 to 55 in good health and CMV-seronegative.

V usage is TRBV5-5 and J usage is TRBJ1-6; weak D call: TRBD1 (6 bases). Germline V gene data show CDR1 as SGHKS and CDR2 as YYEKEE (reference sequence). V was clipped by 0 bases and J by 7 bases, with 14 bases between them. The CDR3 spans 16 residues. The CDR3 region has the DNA TGTGCCAGCAGCTTGGTGGCAGGGGCTATGAATTCACCCCTCCACTTT. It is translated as CASSLVAGAMNSPLHF.

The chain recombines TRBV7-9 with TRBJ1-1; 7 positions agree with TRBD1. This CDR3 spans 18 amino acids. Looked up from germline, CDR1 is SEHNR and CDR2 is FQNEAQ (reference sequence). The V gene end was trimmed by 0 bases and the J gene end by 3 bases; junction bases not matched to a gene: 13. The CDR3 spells CASSLARKTDRVDTEAFF. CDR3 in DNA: TGTGCCAGCAGCTTAGCGAGGAAGACTGACAGGGTGGACACTGAAGCTTTCTTT.

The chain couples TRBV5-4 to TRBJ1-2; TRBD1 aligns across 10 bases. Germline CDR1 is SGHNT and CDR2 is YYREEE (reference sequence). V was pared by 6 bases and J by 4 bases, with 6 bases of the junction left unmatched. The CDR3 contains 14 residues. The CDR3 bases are TGTGCCAGCACCCTGACAGGGGGCGCCTATGGCTACACCTTC. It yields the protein CASTLTGGAYGYTF.

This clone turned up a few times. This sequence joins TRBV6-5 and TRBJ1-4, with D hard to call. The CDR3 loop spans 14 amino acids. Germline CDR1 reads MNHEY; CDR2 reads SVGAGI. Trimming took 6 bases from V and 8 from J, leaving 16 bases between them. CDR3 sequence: CASSSRRPREKLFF. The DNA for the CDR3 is TGTGCCAGCAGCTCTCGACGGCCTAGGGAAAAACTGTTTTTT.

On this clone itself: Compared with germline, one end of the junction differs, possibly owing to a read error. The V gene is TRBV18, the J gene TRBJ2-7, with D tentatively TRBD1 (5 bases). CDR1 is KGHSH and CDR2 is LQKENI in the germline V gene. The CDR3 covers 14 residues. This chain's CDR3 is CASSPVKGSFEQYF. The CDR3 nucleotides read TGTGCCAGCTCACCAGTAAAGGGGTCCTTCGAGCAGTACTTC.

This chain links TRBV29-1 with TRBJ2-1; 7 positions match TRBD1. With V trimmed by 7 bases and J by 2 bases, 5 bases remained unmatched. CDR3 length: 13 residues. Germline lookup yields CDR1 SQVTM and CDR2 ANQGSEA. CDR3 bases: TGCAGCGGGTCGGGACAGCCCTACAATGAGCAGTTCTTC. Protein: CSGSGQPYNEQFF.

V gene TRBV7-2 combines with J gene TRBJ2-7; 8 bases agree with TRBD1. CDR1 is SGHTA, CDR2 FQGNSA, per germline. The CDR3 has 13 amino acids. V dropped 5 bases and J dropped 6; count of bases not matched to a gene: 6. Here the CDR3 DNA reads TGTGCCAGCAGCCCACGACAGGGGCTCGAGCAGTACTTC. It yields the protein CASSPRQGLEQYF.

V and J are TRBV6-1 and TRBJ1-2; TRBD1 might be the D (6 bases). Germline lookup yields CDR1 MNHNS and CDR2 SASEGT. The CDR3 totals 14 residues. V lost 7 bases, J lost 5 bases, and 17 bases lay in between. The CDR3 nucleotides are TGTGCCAGCAATTACGGGACAAGGGGGTATGGCTACACCTTC. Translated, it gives CASNYGTRGYGYTF.

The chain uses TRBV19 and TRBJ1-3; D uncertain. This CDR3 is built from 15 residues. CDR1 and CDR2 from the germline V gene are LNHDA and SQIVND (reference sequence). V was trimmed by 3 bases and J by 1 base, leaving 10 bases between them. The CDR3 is CASSMGSASGNTIYF. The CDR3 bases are TGTGCCAGTAGTATGGGGAGCGCGTCTGGAAACACCATATATTTT.

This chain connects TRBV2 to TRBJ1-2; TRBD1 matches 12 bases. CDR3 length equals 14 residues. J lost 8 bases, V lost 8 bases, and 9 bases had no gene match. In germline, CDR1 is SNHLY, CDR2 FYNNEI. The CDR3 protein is CASDTGQGAEGYTF. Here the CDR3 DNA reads TGTGCCAGCGACACGGGACAGGGGGCTGAGGGCTACACCTTC. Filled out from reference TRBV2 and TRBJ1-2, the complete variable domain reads EPEVTQTPSHQVTQMGQEVILRCVPISNHLYFYWYRQILGQKVEFLVSFYNNEISEKSEIFDDQFSVERPDGSNFTLKIRSTKLEDSAMYFCASDTGQGAEGYTFGSGTRLTVV.

CDR3: CASSDSGGANYGYTF. The CDR3 DNA is TGTGCCAGCAGTGACTCGGGGGGGGCCAACTATGGCTACACCTTC. The rearrangement uses TRBV6-4 and TRBJ1-2, with a weak D call TRBD1 (6 bases). Germline V gene lookup returns CDR1 MRHNA and CDR2 SNTAGT. The V end was cut by 0 bases, the J end by 2 bases, with 10 bases between. This CDR3 region has 15 residues.